The source of this TCR beta chain is a study of cytotoxic CD8 clonotypes in ibrutinib-treated CLL. Overall study context: Response sampling took place at median about 12 months of treatment, range 6 to 36.

Produced via immunoSEQ multiplex PCR; TCRdb's table is partial and in-frame only. The sample has around 91,000 clones, about 86% seen once; the top ten hold approximately 5.4%. This CDR3 is 17 amino acids long. V was cut by 1 base and J by 0 bases, with 12 bases left in between. Germline V CDR1 and CDR2: LGHNA, YSLEER. The chain uses TRBV4-3 and TRBJ2-2; tentative D call: TRBD1 (5 bases). The TCR sequence derives from a human donor with chronic lymphocytic leukemia. The starting material was PBMCs, obtained before ibrutinib treatment. CDR3 in amino acids: CASSQARWGTNTGELFF. The CDR3, as DNA: TGCGCCAGCAGCCAAGCACGGTGGGGCACGAACACCGGGGAGCTGTTTTTT.